A single sample is the source of the 27 T cell receptor beta chains below, sequenced in a study of blood T cell repertoires in COVID-19. Repertoires were generated with immunoSEQ multiplex PCR, while TCRdb's copy carries only in-frame clones and drops some. There are around 210,000 clones in the sample; roughly 90% occur only once, and 15% to 20% lies in the top ten. The sample consisted of peripheral blood. Receptor source: a man in his fifties with COVID-19, enrolled during active disease.

This chain links TRBV25-1 with TRBJ2-1; D is undetermined. V was shortened by 8 bases and J by 6 bases, with 14 bases between the two germline ends. Germline V gene lookup returns CDR1 MGHDK and CDR2 SYGVNS. The CDR3 loop spans 13 amino acids. The chain's CDR3 is CASGPANANEQFF. The CDR3 DNA is TGTGCCAGCGGGCCGGCGAATGCCAATGAGCAGTTCTTC.

The chain combines TRBV29-1 with TRBJ2-1, with D maybe TRBD1 (5 bases). CDR3 length: 17 residues. CDR1 is SQVTM, CDR2 ANQGSEA, per germline. Trimming pared 8 bases from V and 8 bases from J, leaving 31 bases between. CDR3 residues: CSPGALEELRFMDEQFF. CDR3 nucleotide sequence: TGCAGCCCTGGGGCCCTCGAGGAGCTTAGGTTTATGGATGAGCAGTTCTTC.

The V gene is TRBV29-1, the J gene TRBJ2-3; 9 positions agree with TRBD2. The CDR3 consists of 13 residues. Germline V gene lookup returns CDR1 SQVTM and CDR2 ANQGSEA. The ends lost 6 bases at V and 4 bases at J; junction bases unmatched: 5. CDR3 region: CSVQTSGADTQYF. As DNA, the CDR3 is TGCAGCGTCCAGACTAGCGGTGCAGATACGCAGTATTTT.

This chain joins TRBV6-2 or TRBV6-3 and TRBJ1-1, with no clear D. Trimming removed 2 bases from V and 1 base from J, with 20 bases in between. The CDR3 covers 18 residues. Germline V gene data show CDR1 as MNHEY and CDR2 as SVGEGT. Here the CDR3 DNA reads TGTGCCAGCAGTTACAGTGGGCAGTGGGCAACGAAGAACACTGAAGCTTTCTTT. It yields the protein CASSYSGQWATKNTEAFF.

The chain is built from TRBV24-1 and TRBJ2-2; D not resolved. The CDR3 consists of 15 residues. Germline CDR1 and CDR2: KGHDR and SFDVKD. V lost 3 bases and J lost 1, with 8 bases in between. CDR3 loop: CATSDQDMNTGELFF. DNA of the CDR3: TGTGCCACCAGTGATCAAGACATGAACACCGGGGAGCTGTTTTTT.

A few counts support this clone. The rearrangement joins TRBV27 to TRBJ1-5, with TRBD1 as a possible D gene (6 bases). The V end lost 3 bases, the J end lost 3 bases, and 12 bases lay between the germline ends. The V gene's germline CDR1 is MNHEY and CDR2 SMNVEV (reference sequence). The CDR3 contains 15 residues. The CDR3 sequence: CASSLGRGYNQPQHF. The CDR3 DNA is TGTGCCAGCAGTTTGGGCAGGGGCTACAATCAGCCCCAGCATTTT.

The chain's CDR3 is CASSLEQGALYEQYF. Here the CDR3 DNA reads TGTGCCAGCAGCTTAGAGCAGGGGGCGCTTTACGAGCAGTACTTC. The genes are TRBV11-2 and TRBJ2-7; 8 bases are a match to TRBD1. CDR1 is SGHAT and CDR2 is FQNNGV in the germline V gene. With V trimmed by 0 bases and J by 4 bases, 5 bases remained unmatched. The CDR3 has 15 residues.

The V call is TRBV27, the J call TRBJ1-5; weak D call: TRBD1 (6 bases). The V and J ends lost 5 bases and 5 bases respectively, with 19 bases between them. CDR1 is MNHEY and CDR2 is SMNVEV in the germline V gene (reference sequence). The CDR3 consists of 16 residues. For the CDR3, the DNA is TGTGCCAGCAGTCCCATCTTTCAGGGGAGCGATCAGCCCCAGCATTTT. Protein sequence: CASSPIFQGSDQPQHF.

V usage is TRBV9 and J usage is TRBJ1-4; 12 bases align to TRBD1. J gave up 7 bases and V 3 bases, and 7 bases lay outside the gene matches. The CDR3 sequence is 16 residues long. In germline, CDR1 is SGDLS, CDR2 YYNGEE. In DNA form, the CDR3 reads TGTGCCAGCAGCGCCCGGGACAGGGGGCGGGGTGAAAAACTGTTTTTT. This sequence encodes CASSARDRGRGEKLFF.

This clone has just a few counts. The rearrangement uses TRBV18 and TRBJ1-3; TRBD1 matches 7 bases. CDR3 length: 13 residues. Per the germline V gene, CDR1 is KGHSH and CDR2 is LQKENI. Trimming removed 3 bases from V and 8 bases from J; junction bases left unmatched: 4. CDR3 loop: CASSPPGTDTIYF. CDR3 sequence (DNA): TGTGCCAGCTCACCTCCAGGGACAGACACCATATATTTT.

This rearrangement joins TRBV2 to TRBJ1-4; no reliable D call. Trimming took off 4 bases at V and 7 bases at J, with 13 bases between the two ends. Germline lookup yields CDR1 SNHLY and CDR2 FYNNEI. This CDR3 spans 14 amino acids. CDR3 bases: TGTGCCAGCAGTGTGGAGGGATTCAGTGAAAAACTGTTTTTT. The encoded protein is CASSVEGFSEKLFF.

The chain links TRBV5-1 to TRBJ2-1, with unresolved D. Between the trimmed V and J ends, which lost 4 bases and 7 bases, there was a span of 12 bases. Germline CDR1 SGHRS, CDR2 YFSETQ. The CDR3 runs 13 residues. CDR3 nucleotide sequence: TGCGCCAGCAGCCCCCTTGGCAGGAATGAGCAGTTCTTC. Its protein is CASSPLGRNEQFF.

The V gene is TRBV7-9, the J gene TRBJ2-3; weak D call: TRBD2 (6 bases). The CDR3 is 14 amino acids. Trimming took 4 bases from V and 5 from J, leaving 13 bases between them. Germline CDR1 and CDR2: SEHNR and FQNEAQ (reference sequence). The CDR3 region has the DNA TGTGCCAGCAGCTCCTCCCGACTAGTAGATACGCAGTATTTT. Translating it yields CASSSSRLVDTQYF.

The chain recombines TRBV3-1 (or the pseudogene TRBV3-2) with TRBJ2-1, with 11 bases fitting TRBD2. Germline lookup yields CDR1 LGHDT and CDR2 YNNKEL (reference sequence). The CDR3 loop spans 13 amino acids. V trimming: 5 bases; J trimming: 9 bases; junction bases outside the gene matches: 3. CDR3: CASSGTSGAEQFF. The DNA of the CDR3 is TGTGCCAGCAGCGGGACTAGCGGCGCTGAGCAGTTCTTC.

This chain connects TRBV7-9 to TRBJ1-5, with 10 bases aligning to TRBD1. This CDR3 comprises 14 residues. J gave up 4 bases and V 6 bases, and 3 bases lay outside the gene matches. Germline V gives CDR1 SEHNR, CDR2 FQNEAQ (reference sequence). The CDR3 region is CASRGQGINQPQHF. The CDR3 nucleotides read TGTGCCAGCAGGGGACAGGGGATTAATCAGCCCCAGCATTTT.

The genes are TRBV7-9 and TRBJ1-4; tentative D call: TRBD1 (5 bases). This CDR3 is built from 15 residues. V lost 3 bases and J 10 bases, leaving 18 bases between the germline ends. Germline V CDR1 and CDR2: SEHNR, FQNEAQ (reference sequence). CDR3 nucleotides: TGTGCCAGCAGCTTCGATGGGGGGGATCAGAGAAAACTGTTTTTT. It translates to CASSFDGGDQRKLFF.

V and J are TRBV5-1 and TRBJ2-1; 9 nucleotides line up with TRBD2. Germline assignment: CDR1 SGHRS and CDR2 YFSETQ. J lost 7 bases, V lost 3 bases, and 14 bases had no gene match. The length of the CDR3 is 17 residues. CDR3 coding DNA: TGCGCCAGCAGCTCACACGCCGGCGGGGGGGCCGTAAATGAGCAGTTCTTC. Translation gives CASSSHAGGGAVNEQFF.

This clone was seen once. The V gene is TRBV15, the J gene TRBJ1-3; 7 bases match TRBD1. V was pared by 3 bases and J by 0 bases, with 5 bases of the junction left unmatched. This CDR3 spans 16 amino acids. CDR1 is LNHNV and CDR2 is YYDKDF in the germline V gene (reference sequence). CDR3 loop: CATSSPAGGSGNTIYF. In nucleotides, the CDR3 is TGTGCCACCAGCAGCCCTGCAGGGGGCTCTGGAAACACCATATATTTT. Full variable domain (rest looked up from reference TRBV15 and TRBJ1-3): DAMVIQNPRYQVTQFGKPVTLSCSQTLNHNVMYWYQQKSSQAPKLLFHYYDKDFNNEADTPDNFQSRRPNTSFCFLDIRSPGLGDTAMYLCATSSPAGGSGNTIYFGEGSWLTVV.

V gene TRBV9 combines with J gene TRBJ2-1, with 8 bases fitting TRBD2. Trimming cost V 4 bases and J 9 bases; bases outside gene matches: 15. Germline loops: CDR1 SGDLS, CDR2 YYNGEE. The CDR3 extends over 16 amino acids. The CDR3 loop reads CASSPTPGLDRPEQFF. CDR3 DNA sequence: TGTGCCAGCAGCCCAACCCCGGGACTAGACAGACCTGAGCAGTTCTTC.

This chain uses TRBV29-1 with TRBJ1-1; 8 bases are a match to TRBD1. Germline lookup yields CDR1 SQVTM and CDR2 ANQGSEA. V lost 2 bases, J lost 6 bases, and 5 bases stayed unmatched. This CDR3 is 13 amino acids long. CDR3 DNA sequence: TGCAGCGTTGAACCGAACAGGGGGGCTGAAGCTTTCTTT. Amino acid sequence: CSVEPNRGAEAFF.

This clone rates as medium-sized (0.01 to 0.1%). The chain employs TRBV4-1 and TRBJ2-1, with D possibly TRBD1 on 6 matching bases. V shed 5 bases and J shed 8 bases, with 13 bases lying between them. Looked up from germline, CDR1 is MGHRA and CDR2 is YSYEKL. This CDR3 spans 13 amino acids. Written as DNA, the CDR3 is TGCGCCAGCAGCTTTCGTGGGGGCTATGAGCAGTTCTTC. Residues: CASSFRGGYEQFF.

The chain joins TRBV6-5 to TRBJ2-5; 7 bases are shared with TRBD2. After removal of 6 bases from V and 4 bases from J, the junction contained 8 bases not matched to a gene. In germline, CDR1 is MNHEY, CDR2 SVGAGI. This CDR3 has 14 amino acids. The CDR3 sequence is CASRFGGGVETQYF. The DNA for the CDR3 is TGTGCCAGCAGATTTGGCGGGGGTGTAGAGACCCAGTACTTC.

This clone is a singleton in its sample. The chain employs TRBV2 and TRBJ1-4, with D uncertain. The germline V gene encodes CDR1 SNHLY and CDR2 FYNNEI. The CDR3 sequence is 13 residues long. V dropped 7 bases and J dropped 3 bases, with 9 bases sitting between them. The CDR3 loop reads CASKRQANEKLFF. In nucleotides, the CDR3 is TGTGCCAGCAAGAGACAAGCTAATGAAAAACTGTTTTTT.

This chain uses TRBV18 with TRBJ2-4; 8 bases map to TRBD2. J gave up 6 bases and V 5 bases, and 3 bases lay outside the gene matches. The length of the CDR3 is 13 residues. CDR1 is KGHSH, CDR2 LQKENI, per germline. The DNA of the CDR3 is TGTGCCAGCTCATCGGCGGGAGGAAACATTCAGTACTTC. Amino acids: CASSSAGGNIQYF.

The rearrangement uses TRBV24-1 and TRBJ2-7, with a tentative D call TRBD1 (6 bases). Germline V gives CDR1 KGHDR, CDR2 SFDVKD. There are 18 residues in the CDR3. The V gene lost 3 bases and the J gene lost 4 bases, with 24 bases spanning the gap. CDR3 sequence: CATSDPRTAPWARYEQYF. In DNA, the CDR3 is TGTGCCACCAGTGATCCACGGACAGCCCCCTGGGCTCGGTACGAGCAGTACTTC.

This clone was picked up one time. The gene calls are TRBV5-1 and TRBJ2-7; 10 bases are a match to TRBD2. V dropped 4 bases and J dropped 3; count of bases not matched to a gene: 4. Germline V gene lookup returns CDR1 SGHRS and CDR2 YFSETQ. This CDR3 has 14 residues. The CDR3 DNA is TGCGCCAGCAGCCCTAGCGGGAGTGGCTACGAGCAGTACTTC. Residues: CASSPSGSGYEQYF. The variable domain in full, with the rest retrieved from reference TRBV5-1 and TRBJ2-7, is KAGVTQTPRYLIKTRGQQVTLSCSPISGHRSVSWYQQTPGQGLQFLFEYFSETQRNKGNFPGRFSGRQFSNSRSEMNVSTLELGDSALYLCASSPSGSGYEQYFGPGTRLTVT.

This clone showed up just a few times. The V gene is TRBV6-2 or TRBV6-3, the J gene TRBJ1-2; TRBD1 might be the D (6 bases). This CDR3 is built from 12 residues. The germline gives CDR1 MNHEY, CDR2 SVGEGT. With 2 bases removed from V and 6 bases from J, the gap between germline ends came to 7 bases. The CDR3: CASSYTGNGYTF. The CDR3 DNA sequence: TGTGCCAGCAGTTACACAGGGAATGGCTACACCTTC.